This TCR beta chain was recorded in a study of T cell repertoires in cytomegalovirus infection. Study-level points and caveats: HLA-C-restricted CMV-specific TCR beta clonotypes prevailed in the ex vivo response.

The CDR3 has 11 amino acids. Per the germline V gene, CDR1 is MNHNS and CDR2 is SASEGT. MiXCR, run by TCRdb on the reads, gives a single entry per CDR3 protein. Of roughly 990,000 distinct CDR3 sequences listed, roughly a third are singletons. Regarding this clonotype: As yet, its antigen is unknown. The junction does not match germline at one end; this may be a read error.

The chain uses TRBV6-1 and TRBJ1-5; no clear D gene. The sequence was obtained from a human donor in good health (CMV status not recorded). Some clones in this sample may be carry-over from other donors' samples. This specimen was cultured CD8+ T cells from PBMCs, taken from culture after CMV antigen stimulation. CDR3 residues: CVSNEAAGWHF. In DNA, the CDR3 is TGTGTCAGCAATGAAGCGGCCGGGTGGCATTTT.